Listed here are 26 T cell receptor beta chains from one sample, sequenced in a study of T cell repertoires in cytomegalovirus infection. MiXCR, applied by TCRdb to the reads, yields one record per CDR3 protein. The profile covers 200,000 to 250,000 distinct CDR3 sequences, with about 7% appearing a single time and about 6.3% taken by the ten largest. Input material: PBMCs. These receptors originate from a human donor in good health (CMV status not recorded). Some clones in this sample may be carry-over from other donors' samples.

This clonotype was detected ten times or more. The chain links TRBV6-2 or TRBV6-3 to TRBJ2-3, with 9 nucleotides matching TRBD2. The germline V gene has CDR1 MNHEY and CDR2 SVGEGT. With 4 bases clipped from V and 6 bases from J, the junction kept 8 bases outside the gene matches. This CDR3 comprises 15 residues. CDR3 nucleotide sequence: TGTGCCAGCAGTTGGAGAGCGGGGGGAGGGGATACGCAGTATTTT. Protein sequence: CASSWRAGGGDTQYF.

This clonotype was counted at least ten times. The gene calls are TRBV2 and TRBJ1-6; 9 bases agree with TRBD1. The V gene's germline CDR1 is SNHLY and CDR2 FYNNEI. V lost 2 bases, J lost 10 bases, and 6 bases stayed unmatched. CDR3 length: 15 amino acids. The CDR3 DNA sequence: TGTGCCAGCAGTGAAAGAGGGACAGGGTTGTCACCCCTCCACTTT. The encoded protein is CASSERGTGLSPLHF.

Comment on this clonotype: Since the CDR3 does not end with the conserved phenylalanine or tryptophan, this likely comes from a read error. This CDR3 is CATSSVASGYYGYTL. The CDR3, as DNA: TGTGCCACCAGCTCAGTCGCTTCGGGCTACTATGGCTACACCCTC. The chain is built from TRBV15 and TRBJ1-2; D gene uncertain. In germline, CDR1 is LNHNV, CDR2 YYDKDF (reference sequence). V was pared by 5 bases and J by 3 bases, with 16 bases between. The CDR3 length is 15 residues.

In this sample, this clonotype turned up many times. Here the CDR3 reads CASMEGGVLPEAFF. In nucleotides, the CDR3 is TGTGCCAGCATGGAGGGTGGTGTCCTGCCCGAAGCTTTCTTT. The V call is TRBV28, the J call TRBJ1-1; no clear D gene. Germline assignment: CDR1 MDHEN and CDR2 SYDVKM. The CDR3 extends over 14 amino acids. The V and J ends lost 7 bases and 8 bases respectively, with 20 bases between them. Full variable domain (missing parts from reference TRBV28 and TRBJ1-1): DVKVTQSSRYLVKRTGEKVFLECVQDMDHENMFWYRQDPGLGLRLIYFSYDVKMKEKGDIPEGYSVSREKKERFSLILESASTNQTSMYLCASMEGGVLPEAFFGQGTRLTVV.

This clonotype was counted a few times. This sequence joins TRBV11-2 and TRBJ1-5; possible D gene TRBD1, 5 bases. Germline V gene data show CDR1 as SGHAT and CDR2 as FQNNGV. This CDR3 has 15 amino acids. V gave up 0 bases and J gave up 6 bases, with 12 bases separating them. The CDR3 region has the DNA TGTGCCAGCAGCTTAGATCTGTGGGGGACTCAGCCCCAGCATTTT. Protein: CASSLDLWGTQPQHF.

This clonotype showed up many times. This chain links TRBV19 with TRBJ2-1, with 7 positions matching TRBD1. V lost 6 bases to trimming and J lost 9 bases; unmatched junction nucleotides: 11. The CDR3 covers 14 residues. Germline V gives CDR1 LNHDA, CDR2 SQIVND (reference sequence). The CDR3 coding sequence is TGTGCCAGTAGCACACAGGGGACCGAGACTGAGCAGTTCTTC. Translating gives CASSTQGTETEQFF.

The chain uses TRBV6-2 or TRBV6-3 and TRBJ2-3, with 8 bases fitting TRBD1. V was pared by 5 bases and J by 5 bases, with 0 bases of the junction left unmatched. This CDR3 comprises 12 residues. The germline V gene encodes CDR1 MNHEY and CDR2 SVGEGT. The CDR3 nucleotides are TGTGCCAGCAGTGACAGGGGAGATACGCAGTATTTT. This sequence encodes CASSDRGDTQYF.

This clonotype appeared many times. The rearrangement uses TRBV12-3 or TRBV12-4 and TRBJ2-5, with TRBD1 identical over 7 bases. This CDR3 has 14 residues. V lost 7 bases and J lost 3; bases outside the gene matches: 8. This CDR3 is CASTRDRLKETQYF. Written as DNA, the CDR3 is TGTGCCAGCACCCGGGACAGACTCAAAGAGACCCAGTACTTC.

This clonotype has at least ten counts. The chain combines TRBV6-2 or TRBV6-3 with TRBJ2-1; perhaps TRBD1 as D (6 bases). The CDR3 has 14 residues. V was pared by 4 bases and J by 6 bases, with 13 bases between. Germline assignment: CDR1 MNHEY and CDR2 SVGEGT. The CDR3 here is CASSLDSSLNEQFF. The CDR3 nucleotides are TGTGCCAGCAGTTTGGACAGTTCCCTCAATGAGCAGTTCTTC.

This clonotype was seen ten or more times. The chain recombines TRBV5-5 with TRBJ1-6; the match to TRBD1 covers 8 bases. The CDR3 consists of 15 residues. From germline, CDR1 is SGHKS and CDR2 YYEKEE (reference sequence). The trim removed 1 base at V and 5 bases at J, leaving 2 bases unmatched. CDR3 sequence: CASSLLDRDNSPLHF. The DNA of the CDR3 is TGTGCCAGCAGCTTGTTGGACAGGGATAATTCACCCCTCCACTTT.

This clonotype was counted a few times. The rearrangement joins TRBV5-1 to TRBJ1-2; the match to TRBD1 covers 11 bases. The CDR3 spans 15 residues. The germline V gene encodes CDR1 SGHRS and CDR2 YFSETQ. V lost 2 bases and J lost 5; bases outside the gene matches: 5. The CDR3 sequence is CASSFGQGALYGYTF. DNA for the CDR3: TGCGCCAGCAGCTTTGGACAGGGGGCTTTGTATGGCTACACCTTC. The whole variable domain, filled in from reference TRBV5-1 and TRBJ1-2, reads KAGVTQTPRYLIKTRGQQVTLSCSPISGHRSVSWYQQTPGQGLQFLFEYFSETQRNKGNFPGRFSGRQFSNSRSEMNVSTLELGDSALYLCASSFGQGALYGYTFGSGTRLTVV.

This clonotype was seen just once. The rearrangement joins TRBV7-6 to TRBJ2-7, with 9 nucleotides matching TRBD2. Per the germline V gene, CDR1 is SGHVS and CDR2 is FNYEAQ. Trimming removed 0 bases from V and 2 bases from J; junction bases left unmatched: 11. The CDR3 loop spans 18 amino acids. This chain's CDR3 is CASSLAASGGRAPYEQYF. The CDR3 bases are TGTGCCAGCAGCTTAGCAGCGAGCGGGGGGAGGGCCCCCTACGAGCAGTACTTC.

A word on this clonotype: This may come from a read error, since a much larger clone is one base off. V gene TRBV3-1 combines with J gene TRBJ1-1; TRBD1 aligns across 8 bases. Germline CDR1 and CDR2: LGHDT and YNNKEL (reference sequence). Trimming took 7 bases from V and 3 from J; bases not matched to a gene: 7. The CDR3 has 14 residues. The CDR3 nucleotides are TGTGCCAGCACCCGGACAGGGTCTGACACTGAAGCTTTCTTT. It translates to CASTRTGSDTEAFF. Looking up the rest from reference TRBV3-1 and TRBJ1-1 gives the full variable domain: DTAVSQTPKYLVTQMGNDKSIKCEQNLGHDTMYWYKQDSKKFLKIMFSYNNKELIINETVPNRFSPKSPDKAHLNLHINSLELGDSAVYFCASTRTGSDTEAFFGQGTRLTVV.

Many counts were recorded for this clonotype. The chain links TRBV6-2 or TRBV6-3 to TRBJ1-4; no clear D gene. This CDR3 is built from 14 residues. V lost 4 bases and J 8 bases, leaving 14 bases between the germline ends. CDR1 and CDR2 from the germline V gene are MNHEY and SVGEGT. CDR3 amino acids: CASSSGINSEKLFF. DNA of the CDR3: TGTGCCAGCAGTTCCGGGATCAACAGCGAAAAACTGTTTTTT.

Many counts were recorded for this clonotype. The V and J genes are TRBV6-2 or TRBV6-3 and TRBJ2-7; possible D gene TRBD2, 5 bases. This CDR3 comprises 17 residues. CDR1 is MNHEY and CDR2 is SVGEGT in the germline V gene. V dropped 6 bases and J dropped 0 bases, with 21 bases sitting between them. This CDR3 is CASRNDTAGVPSYEQYF. CDR3 DNA: TGTGCCAGCAGGAATGACACGGCGGGCGTGCCCTCCTACGAGCAGTACTTC.

At least ten counts were recorded for this clonotype. The chain uses TRBV20-1 and TRBJ1-2, with TRBD1 matching over 12 bases. The germline V gene has CDR1 DFQATT and CDR2 SNEGSKA (reference sequence). With V trimmed by 5 bases and J by 8 bases, 12 bases remained unmatched. The CDR3 length is 15 residues. The CDR3 region has the DNA TGCAGTGCTGGGGGACAGGGGGCCCTCCTAGGAGGCTACACCTTC. It codes for CSAGGQGALLGGYTF.

This sequence joins TRBV3-1 and TRBJ2-2; D is perhaps TRBD2 (6 bases). CDR1 is LGHDT and CDR2 is YNNKEL in the germline V gene (reference sequence). The CDR3 is 14 residues long. The V and J ends lost 4 bases and 9 bases respectively, with 15 bases between them. The chain's CDR3 is CASSPPGVLRELFF. The CDR3 nucleotides are TGTGCCAGCAGCCCCCCGGGGGTCCTCAGGGAGCTGTTTTTT.

About this clonotype itself: Given a much more abundant clone one base away, this may be a read error. The CDR3 DNA follows: TGTGCCGATGAAAAACTGTTTTTT. Translating gives CADEKLFF. The genes are TRBV2 and TRBJ1-4; no clear D gene. The CDR3 is 8 residues long. V lost 11 bases, J lost 6 bases, and 1 base lay in between. From germline, CDR1 is SNHLY and CDR2 FYNNEI.

This clonotype was recorded a few times. It may be a read error: a sequence one base away is much more abundant. This chain connects TRBV29-1 to TRBJ1-5; no definite D call. The germline V gene encodes CDR1 SQVTM and CDR2 ANQGSEA. The CDR3 sequence is 12 residues long. The V and J ends lost 5 bases and 2 bases respectively, with 7 bases between them. CDR3 protein: CSVRTGNQPQHF. CDR3 DNA sequence: TGCAGCGTTCGGACGGGCAATCAGCCCCAGCATTTT.

This clonotype has a handful of counts. The rearrangement links TRBV28 to TRBJ2-1; the D is unclear. Germline-derived CDR1 and CDR2 are MDHEN and SYDVKM. The germline V and J ends were trimmed by 8 bases and 6 bases, with 8 bases remaining between them. This CDR3 has 11 amino acids. The CDR3 spells CASSGRNEQFF. The CDR3 region has the DNA TGTGCCAGCTCCGGACGCAATGAGCAGTTCTTC.

The V and J genes are TRBV2 and TRBJ2-7, with 7 positions matching TRBD1. This CDR3 contains 12 residues. The V gene's germline CDR1 is SNHLY and CDR2 FYNNEI. Germline trimming cut 8 bases from V and 2 bases from J; bases unmatched to any gene: 3. The DNA of the CDR3 is TGTGCCAGCGGACAGGACACCTACGAGCAGTACTTC. This encodes CASGQDTYEQYF. The entire variable domain, with the rest obtained from reference TRBV2 and TRBJ2-7, is as follows: EPEVTQTPSHQVTQMGQEVILRCVPISNHLYFYWYRQILGQKVEFLVSFYNNEISEKSEIFDDQFSVERPDGSNFTLKIRSTKLEDSAMYFCASGQDTYEQYFGPGTRLTVT.

This clonotype was seen a few times. This chain connects TRBV4-2 to TRBJ2-5; D gene unclear. The V end lost 1 base, the J end lost 0 bases, and 15 bases lay between the germline ends. The CDR3 consists of 17 residues. The V gene's germline CDR1 is LGHNA and CDR2 YNFKEQ. The CDR3 nucleotides are TGTGCCAGCAGCCAAGTAGACCGGACGTCGTACCAAGAGACCCAGTACTTC. Translation gives CASSQVDRTSYQETQYF.

This clonotype was observed at least ten times. The V call is TRBV6-2 or TRBV6-3, the J call TRBJ2-2; 13 nucleotides agree with TRBD2. V shed 7 bases, J shed 4 bases, and the junction held 12 bases outside the gene matches. The germline gives CDR1 MNHEY, CDR2 SVGEGT. CDR3 size: 18 residues. The CDR3 is CASTLTSGGPWLTGELFF. The CDR3, as DNA: TGTGCCAGCACCTTGACTAGCGGGGGGCCCTGGCTCACCGGGGAGCTGTTTTTT.

The chain combines TRBV20-1 with TRBJ1-2; D not certain. Germline assignment: CDR1 DFQATT and CDR2 SNEGSKA (reference sequence). This CDR3 is built from 12 residues. V lost 3 bases, J lost 5 bases, and 10 bases lay in between. CDR3 DNA sequence: TGCAGTGCTAGTACGCAAGAGTATGGCTACACCTTC. It translates to CSASTQEYGYTF.

The sample holds many counts of this clonotype. This chain links TRBV7-8 with TRBJ2-3, with D possibly matching TRBD2 (6 bases). Deletions cut 4 bases from V and 4 bases from J, with 18 bases between. The V gene's germline CDR1 is SGHVS and CDR2 FQNEAQ. This CDR3 contains 16 residues. The CDR3 region has the DNA TGTGCCAGCAGCTCCCCCCCCCCGGCTAGCGCAGATACGCAGTATTTT. It yields the protein CASSSPPPASADTQYF.

The sample holds many counts of this clonotype. The chain joins TRBV7-2 to TRBJ1-2, with D uncertain. Germline values: CDR1 SGHTA, CDR2 FQGNSA. This CDR3 is built from 13 residues. Trimming took off 5 bases at V and 4 bases at J, with 11 bases between the two ends. Here the CDR3 reads CASSLQSLYGYTF. CDR3 sequence (DNA): TGTGCCAGCAGCCTACAGAGCCTCTATGGCTACACCTTC.